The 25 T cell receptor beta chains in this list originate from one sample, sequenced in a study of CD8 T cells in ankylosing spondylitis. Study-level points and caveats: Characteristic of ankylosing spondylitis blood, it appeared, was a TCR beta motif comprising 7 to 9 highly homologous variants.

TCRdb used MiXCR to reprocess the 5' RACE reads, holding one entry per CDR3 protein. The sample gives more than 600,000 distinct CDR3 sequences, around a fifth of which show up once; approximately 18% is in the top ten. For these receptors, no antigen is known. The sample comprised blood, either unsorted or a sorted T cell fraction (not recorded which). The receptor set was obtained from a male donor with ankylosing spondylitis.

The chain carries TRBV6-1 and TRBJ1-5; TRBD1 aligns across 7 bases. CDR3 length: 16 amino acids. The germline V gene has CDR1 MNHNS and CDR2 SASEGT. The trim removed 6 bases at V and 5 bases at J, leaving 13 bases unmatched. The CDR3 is CASSPSDRSDHQPQHF. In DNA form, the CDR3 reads TGTGCCAGCAGCCCGTCGGACAGGTCGGACCATCAGCCCCAGCATTTT.

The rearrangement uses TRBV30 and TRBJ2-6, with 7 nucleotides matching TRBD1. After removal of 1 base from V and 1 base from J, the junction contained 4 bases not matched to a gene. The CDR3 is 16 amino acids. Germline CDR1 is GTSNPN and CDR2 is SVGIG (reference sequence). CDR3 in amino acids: CAWSDRGVSGANVLTF. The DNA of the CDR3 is TGTGCCTGGAGTGACAGGGGAGTATCTGGGGCCAACGTCCTGACTTTC.

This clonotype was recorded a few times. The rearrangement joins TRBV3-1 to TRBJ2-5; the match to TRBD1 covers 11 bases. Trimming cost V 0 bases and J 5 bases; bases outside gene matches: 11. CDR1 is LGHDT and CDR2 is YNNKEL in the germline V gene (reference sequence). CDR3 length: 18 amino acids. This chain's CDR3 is CASSQDLMGQGVRETQYF. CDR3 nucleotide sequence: TGTGCCAGCAGCCAAGATCTAATGGGACAGGGGGTGCGGGAGACCCAGTACTTC.

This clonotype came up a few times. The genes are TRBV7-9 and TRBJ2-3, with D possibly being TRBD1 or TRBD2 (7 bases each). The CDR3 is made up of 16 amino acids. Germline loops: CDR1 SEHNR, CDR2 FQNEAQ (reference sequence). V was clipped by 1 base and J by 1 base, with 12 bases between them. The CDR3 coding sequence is TGTGCCAGCAGCTTAGAGGGGGGGACAGGCACAGATACGCAGTATTTT. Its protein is CASSLEGGTGTDTQYF.

CDR3 amino acids: CASSLAPKRGYQETQYF. CDR3 sequence (DNA): TGTGCCAGCAGCTTAGCGCCGAAGCGGGGATACCAAGAGACCCAGTACTTC. The V call is TRBV7-8, the J call TRBJ2-5, with 7 positions matching TRBD2. Germline V CDR1 and CDR2: SGHVS, FQNEAQ. CDR3 size: 17 residues. The junction had 7 bases not matched to a gene; V was cut back by 0 bases and J by 0 bases.

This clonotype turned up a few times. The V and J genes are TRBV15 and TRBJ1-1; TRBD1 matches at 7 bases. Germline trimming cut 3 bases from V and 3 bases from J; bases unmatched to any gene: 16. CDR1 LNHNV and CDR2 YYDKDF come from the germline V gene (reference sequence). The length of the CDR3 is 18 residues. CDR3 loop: CATSRRGVAGGLDTEAFF. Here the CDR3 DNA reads TGTGCCACCAGCAGGAGGGGGGTGGCAGGGGGATTGGACACTGAAGCTTTCTTT. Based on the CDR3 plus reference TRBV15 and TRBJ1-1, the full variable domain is DAMVIQNPRYQVTQFGKPVTLSCSQTLNHNVMYWYQQKSSQAPKLLFHYYDKDFNNEADTPDNFQSRRPNTSFCFLDIRSPGLGDTAMYLCATSRRGVAGGLDTEAFFGQGTRLTVV.

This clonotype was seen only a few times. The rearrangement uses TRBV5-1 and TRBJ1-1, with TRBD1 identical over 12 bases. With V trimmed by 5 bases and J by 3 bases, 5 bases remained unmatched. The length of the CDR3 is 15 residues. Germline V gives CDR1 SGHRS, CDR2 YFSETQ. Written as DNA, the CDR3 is TGCGCCAGCAGGGGGGACAGGGGGCTAGACACTGAAGCTTTCTTT. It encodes CASRGDRGLDTEAFF. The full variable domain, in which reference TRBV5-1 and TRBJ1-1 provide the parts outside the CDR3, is KAGVTQTPRYLIKTRGQQVTLSCSPISGHRSVSWYQQTPGQGLQFLFEYFSETQRNKGNFPGRFSGRQFSNSRSEMNVSTLELGDSALYLCASRGDRGLDTEAFFGQGTRLTVV.

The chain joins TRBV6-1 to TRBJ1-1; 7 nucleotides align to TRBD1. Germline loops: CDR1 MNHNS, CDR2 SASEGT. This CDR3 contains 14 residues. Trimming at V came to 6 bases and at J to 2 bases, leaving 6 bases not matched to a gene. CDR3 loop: CASRSTGINTEAFF. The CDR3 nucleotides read TGTGCCAGCAGATCGACAGGGATTAACACTGAAGCTTTCTTT.

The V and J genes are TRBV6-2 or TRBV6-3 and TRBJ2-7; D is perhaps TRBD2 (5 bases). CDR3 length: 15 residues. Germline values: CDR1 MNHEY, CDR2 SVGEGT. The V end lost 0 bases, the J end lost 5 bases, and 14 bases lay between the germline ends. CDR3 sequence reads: CASSYSGIRTHEQYF. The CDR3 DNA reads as TGTGCCAGCAGTTACTCCGGGATAAGGACCCACGAGCAGTACTTC.

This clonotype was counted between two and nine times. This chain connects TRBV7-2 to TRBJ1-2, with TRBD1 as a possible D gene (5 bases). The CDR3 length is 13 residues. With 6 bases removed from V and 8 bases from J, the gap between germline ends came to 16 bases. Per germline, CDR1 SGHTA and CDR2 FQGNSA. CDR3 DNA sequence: TGTGCCAGCAGAAGTGGATTGGGGGGAGGCTACACCTTC. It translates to CASRSGLGGGYTF.

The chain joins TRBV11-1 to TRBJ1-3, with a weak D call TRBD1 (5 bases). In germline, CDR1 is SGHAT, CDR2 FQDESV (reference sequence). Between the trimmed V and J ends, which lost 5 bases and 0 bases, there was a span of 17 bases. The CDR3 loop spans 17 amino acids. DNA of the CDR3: TGTGCCAGCAGCGCCGGACGGGACGCCGCCTCTGGAAACACCATATATTTT. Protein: CASSAGRDAASGNTIYF.

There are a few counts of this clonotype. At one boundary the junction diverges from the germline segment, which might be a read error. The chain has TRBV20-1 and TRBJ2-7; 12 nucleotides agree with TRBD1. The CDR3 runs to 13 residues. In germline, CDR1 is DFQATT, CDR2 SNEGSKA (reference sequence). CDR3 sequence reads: CSARIPGQGAPTF. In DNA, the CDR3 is TGCAGTGCTAGAATACCGGGACAGGGGGCACCAACGTTC.

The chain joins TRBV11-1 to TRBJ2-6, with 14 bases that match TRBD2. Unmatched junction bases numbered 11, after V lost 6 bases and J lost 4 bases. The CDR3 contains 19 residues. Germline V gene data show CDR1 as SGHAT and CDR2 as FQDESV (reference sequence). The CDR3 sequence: CASSNVPGLAGVGANVLTF. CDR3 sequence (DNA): TGTGCCAGCAGTAACGTCCCGGGACTAGCGGGGGTGGGGGCCAACGTCCTGACTTTC.

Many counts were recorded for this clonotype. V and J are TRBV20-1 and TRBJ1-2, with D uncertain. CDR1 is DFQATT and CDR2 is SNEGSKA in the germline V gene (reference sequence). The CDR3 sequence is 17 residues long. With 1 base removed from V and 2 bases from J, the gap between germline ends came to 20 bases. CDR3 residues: CSARGAVGREQNYGYTF. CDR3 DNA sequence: TGCAGTGCTAGAGGGGCGGTCGGAAGGGAGCAAAACTATGGCTACACCTTC.

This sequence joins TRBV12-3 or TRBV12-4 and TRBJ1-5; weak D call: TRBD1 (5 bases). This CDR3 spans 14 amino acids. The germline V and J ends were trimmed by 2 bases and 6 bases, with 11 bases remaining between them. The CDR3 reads CASSLSPQGQPQHF. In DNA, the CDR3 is TGTGCCAGCAGTTTATCCCCGCAGGGTCAGCCCCAGCATTTT.

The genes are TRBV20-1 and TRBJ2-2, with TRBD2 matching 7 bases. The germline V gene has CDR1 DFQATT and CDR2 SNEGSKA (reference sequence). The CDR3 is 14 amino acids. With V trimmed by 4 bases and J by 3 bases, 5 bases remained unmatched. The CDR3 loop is CSAKAGSYTGELFF. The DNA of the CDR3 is TGCAGTGCTAAAGCGGGGTCGTACACCGGGGAGCTGTTTTTT.

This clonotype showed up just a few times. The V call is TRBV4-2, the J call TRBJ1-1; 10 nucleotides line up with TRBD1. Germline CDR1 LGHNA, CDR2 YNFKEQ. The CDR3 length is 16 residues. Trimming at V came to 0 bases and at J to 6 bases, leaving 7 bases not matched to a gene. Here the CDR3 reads CASSQDQGQGRPEAFF. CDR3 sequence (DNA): TGTGCCAGCAGCCAAGATCAGGGACAGGGGCGGCCTGAAGCTTTCTTT.

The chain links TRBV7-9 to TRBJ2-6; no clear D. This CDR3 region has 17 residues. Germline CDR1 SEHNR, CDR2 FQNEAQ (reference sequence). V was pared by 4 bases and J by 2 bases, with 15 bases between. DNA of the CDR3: TGTGCCAGCAGCTCAACCTTCAGAGGCGCTGGGGCCAACGTCCTGACTTTC. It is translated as CASSSTFRGAGANVLTF.

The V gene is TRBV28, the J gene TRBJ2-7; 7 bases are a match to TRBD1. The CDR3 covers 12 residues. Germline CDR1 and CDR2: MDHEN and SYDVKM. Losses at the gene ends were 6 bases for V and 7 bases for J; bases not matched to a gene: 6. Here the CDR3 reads CASSYDRDEQYF. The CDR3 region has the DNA TGTGCCAGCAGCTATGACAGGGATGAGCAGTACTTC.

The CDR3 DNA reads TGTGCCAGCAGCCAATCTTGGAGGAGCTCTGGGGCCAACGTCCTGACTTTC. Protein sequence: CASSQSWRSSGANVLTF. The chain couples TRBV16 to TRBJ2-6, with D possibly TRBD2 on 5 matching bases. Trimming pared 0 bases from V and 0 bases from J, leaving 9 bases between. CDR1 KGHSY and CDR2 FQNENV come from the germline V gene. The CDR3 is 17 residues long. Full variable domain (missing parts from reference TRBV16 and TRBJ2-6): GEEVAQTPKHLVRGEGQKAKLYCAPIKGHSYVFWYQQVLKNEFKFLISFQNENVFDETGMPKERFSAKCLPNSPCSLEIQATKLEDSAVYFCASSQSWRSSGANVLTFGAGSRLTVL.

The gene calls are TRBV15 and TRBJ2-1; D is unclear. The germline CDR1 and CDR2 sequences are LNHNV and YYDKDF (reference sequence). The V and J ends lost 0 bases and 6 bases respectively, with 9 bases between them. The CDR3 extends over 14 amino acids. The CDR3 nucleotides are TGTGCCACCAGCAGAGACTACATTAGCAATGAGCAGTTCTTC. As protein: CATSRDYISNEQFF.

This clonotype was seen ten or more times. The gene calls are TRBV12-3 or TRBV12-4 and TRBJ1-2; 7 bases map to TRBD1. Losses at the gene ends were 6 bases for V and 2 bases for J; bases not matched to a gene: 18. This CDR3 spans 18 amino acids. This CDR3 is CASRILPGQRTSNYGYTF. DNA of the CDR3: TGTGCCAGCAGAATACTCCCGGGACAGCGCACTTCCAACTATGGCTACACCTTC.

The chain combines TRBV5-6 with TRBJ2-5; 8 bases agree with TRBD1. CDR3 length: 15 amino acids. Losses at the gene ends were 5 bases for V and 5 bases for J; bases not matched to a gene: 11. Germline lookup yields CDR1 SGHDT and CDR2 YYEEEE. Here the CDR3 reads CASRLGQGRTETQYF. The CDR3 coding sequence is TGTGCCAGCAGATTAGGACAGGGAAGAACGGAGACCCAGTACTTC.

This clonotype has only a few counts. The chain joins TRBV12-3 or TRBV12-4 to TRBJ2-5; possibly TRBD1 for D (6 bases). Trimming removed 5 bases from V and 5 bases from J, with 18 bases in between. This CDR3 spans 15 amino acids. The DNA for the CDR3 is TGTGCCAGCAGTGAGGGCCTACTTAGGGGGGAGACCCAGTACTTC. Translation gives CASSEGLLRGETQYF.

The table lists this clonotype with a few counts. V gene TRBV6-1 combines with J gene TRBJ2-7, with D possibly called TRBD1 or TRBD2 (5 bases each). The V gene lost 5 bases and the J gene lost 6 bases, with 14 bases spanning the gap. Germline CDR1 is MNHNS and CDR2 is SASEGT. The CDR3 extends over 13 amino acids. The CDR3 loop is CASSRDGETEQYF. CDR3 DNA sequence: TGTGCCAGCAGTCGGGACGGGGAGACCGAGCAGTACTTC.